The 29 T cell receptor beta chains given below trace back to one sample, sequenced in a study of T-cell memory formation after mild COVID-19. TCRdb processed the 5' RACE reads anew with MiXCR; each CDR3 protein has one entry. The sample holds about 350,000 distinct CDR3 sequences; roughly an eighth are singletons and the top ten take about a fifth. Sequencing input: PBMCs or a T cell subset sorted from them (not recorded which). These TCRs come from a man younger than 35 who had mild COVID-19 (a few samples of this study predate the infection). Cell type and time point are not known.

In its sample, this clonotype was seen a few times. The rearrangement joins TRBV7-8 to TRBJ1-1; 10 positions match TRBD1. The CDR3 is 16 residues long. Germline values: CDR1 SGHVS, CDR2 FQNEAQ. Trimming cost V 2 bases and J 4 bases; bases outside gene matches: 7. CDR3 residues: CASSLSQGTGATEAFF. CDR3 sequence (DNA): TGTGCCAGCAGCTTAAGTCAGGGGACAGGGGCCACTGAAGCTTTCTTT. Full variable domain (missing parts from reference TRBV7-8 and TRBJ1-1): GAGVSQSPRYKVAKRGQDVALRCDPISGHVSLFWYQQALGQGPEFLTYFQNEAQLDKSGLPSDRFFAERPEGSVSTLKIQRTQQEDSAVYLCASSLSQGTGATEAFFGQGTRLTVV.

This clonotype was observed many times. J is TRBJ1-1 and V is TRBV3-1; D gene ambiguous. V was pared by 4 bases and J by 7 bases, with 13 bases between. In germline, CDR1 is LGHDT, CDR2 YNNKEL (reference sequence). This CDR3 contains 13 residues. CDR3 sequence reads: CASSLQDAGEAFF. CDR3 coding DNA: TGTGCCAGCAGCCTTCAGGACGCGGGTGAAGCTTTCTTT.

The chain joins TRBV4-2 to TRBJ1-1; D is unresolved. Germline V lookup: CDR1 LGHNA, CDR2 YNFKEQ. V lost 4 bases to trimming and J lost 1 base, with 10 bases between them. The CDR3 runs to 14 residues. Here the CDR3 reads CASSPSEGNTEAFF. The CDR3 coding sequence is TGTGCCAGCAGCCCTTCCGAAGGGAACACTGAAGCTTTCTTT.

Written as DNA, the CDR3 is TGTGCCAGCCAGTCGGGGGACACGAGTGGCTACACCTTC. It translates to CASQSGDTSGYTF. The chain uses TRBV6-2 or TRBV6-3 and TRBJ1-2; D perhaps matches TRBD1 (6 bases). The CDR3 contains 13 residues. V lost 8 bases, J lost 7 bases, and 17 bases lay in between. The V gene's germline CDR1 is MNHEY and CDR2 SVGEGT.

This clonotype turned up a few times. The J gene is TRBJ2-4, the V gene TRBV6-5; D unclear. Germline CDR1 reads MNHEY; CDR2 reads SVGAGI. With 0 bases removed from V and 11 bases from J, the gap between germline ends came to 11 bases. CDR3 length equals 13 residues. DNA for the CDR3: TGTGCCAGCAGTTACTCTCGTATCAGCTTTCAGTACTTC. This sequence encodes CASSYSRISFQYF.

The chain's CDR3 is CSASGVVGTDTQYF. DNA of the CDR3: TGCAGTGCTAGTGGGGTAGTGGGCACAGATACGCAGTATTTT. The genes are TRBV20-1 and TRBJ2-3; D not certain. The CDR3 is 14 residues long. Germline CDR1 reads DFQATT; CDR2 reads SNEGSKA (reference sequence). Between the trimmed V and J ends, which lost 3 bases and 1 base, there was a span of 11 bases.

The chain joins TRBV30 to TRBJ2-1; the D call may be TRBD1 or TRBD2 (5 bases each). V dropped 3 bases and J dropped 7 bases, with 19 bases sitting between them. This CDR3 spans 15 amino acids. In germline, CDR1 is GTSNPN, CDR2 SVGIG (reference sequence). CDR3 nucleotide sequence: TGTGCCTGGAGGAGGGGAGACCTTCGGCAGAATGAGCAGTTCTTC. Amino acid sequence: CAWRRGDLRQNEQFF.

This clonotype was observed many times. The rearrangement uses TRBV7-2 and TRBJ2-1; a possible D gene is TRBD2 (6 bases). Germline V lookup: CDR1 SGHTA, CDR2 FQGNSA. The V end was cut by 3 bases, the J end by 11 bases, with 8 bases between. This CDR3 is built from 11 residues. The CDR3 protein is CASSLGGQQFF. CDR3 DNA sequence: TGTGCCAGCAGCTTGGGAGGACAGCAGTTCTTC.

This clonotype has more than one count but fewer than ten. The chain couples TRBV6-1 to TRBJ2-6; tentative D call: TRBD2 (5 bases). The V end lost 6 bases, the J end lost 1 base, and 22 bases lay between the germline ends. The CDR3 extends over 19 amino acids. CDR1 is MNHNS, CDR2 SASEGT, per germline. This CDR3 reads CASRTEPGRRQSGANVLTF. CDR3 nucleotide sequence: TGTGCCAGCAGGACGGAGCCTGGCCGGAGGCAGTCTGGGGCCAACGTCCTGACTTTC.

V gene TRBV20-1 combines with J gene TRBJ1-2, with TRBD1 matching 7 bases. The J segment lost 1 base and the V segment lost 3 bases, leaving 2 bases of the junction unmatched. Per germline, CDR1 DFQATT and CDR2 SNEGSKA (reference sequence). The CDR3 extends over 13 amino acids. For the CDR3, the DNA is TGCAGTGCTAGTTGGGACAGTAACTATGGCTACACCTTC. Translation gives CSASWDSNYGYTF.

The rearrangement links TRBV7-2 to TRBJ2-2, with unresolved D. The length of the CDR3 is 13 residues. Per the germline V gene, CDR1 is SGHTA and CDR2 is FQGNSA. Trimming shortened V by 1 base and J by 4 bases, and 4 bases separated the two germline ends. The CDR3 bases are TGTGCCAGCAGCTTAGGAATCACCGGGGAGCTGTTTTTT. It specifies CASSLGITGELFF.

This clonotype was recorded a few times. V and J are TRBV7-9 and TRBJ2-3; 9 nucleotides align to TRBD2. The trim removed 1 base at V and 0 bases at J, leaving 5 bases unmatched. Germline-derived CDR1 and CDR2 are SEHNR and FQNEAQ (reference sequence). The CDR3 runs to 17 residues. Here the CDR3 DNA reads TGTGCCAGCAGCTTAGGCTCCCTAGCGGGGAGCACAGATACGCAGTATTTT. Encoded protein: CASSLGSLAGSTDTQYF.

This clonotype has a handful of counts. The rearrangement uses TRBV4-3 and TRBJ2-1; D gene unclear. Germline CDR1 reads LGHNA; CDR2 reads YSLEER. This CDR3 has 12 residues. V shed 3 bases and J shed 3 bases, with 3 bases lying between them. The CDR3 DNA sequence: TGCGCCAGCAGCCATAGCTACAATGAGCAGTTCTTC. Translated, it gives CASSHSYNEQFF.

This clonotype was recorded a few times. V and J are TRBV5-6 and TRBJ2-5, with 11 nucleotides matching TRBD1. V was pared by 4 bases and J by 4 bases, with 3 bases of the junction left unmatched. The CDR3 is made up of 14 amino acids. Germline CDR1 is SGHDT and CDR2 is YYEEEE. CDR3 region: CASSPGQGGETQYF. In nucleotides, the CDR3 is TGTGCCAGCAGCCCGGGACAGGGGGGAGAGACCCAGTACTTC.

This sequence joins TRBV7-2 and TRBJ1-5; no firm D call. The germline CDR1 and CDR2 sequences are SGHTA and FQGNSA. Trimming shortened V by 6 bases and J by 0 bases, and 9 bases separated the two germline ends. The CDR3 consists of 14 residues. The CDR3 DNA reads TGTGCCAGCAGGTCGGGGATTAGCAATCAGCCCCAGCATTTT. It codes for CASRSGISNQPQHF.

The chain employs TRBV11-3 and TRBJ2-3; unclear D gene. The CDR3 sequence is 14 residues long. V gave up 5 bases and J gave up 3 bases, with 12 bases separating them. Germline CDR1 is SGHNT and CDR2 is YENEEA. DNA for the CDR3: TGTGCCAGCAGCCCAGAGTCAGGAACAGATACGCAGTATTTT. This codes for CASSPESGTDTQYF.

This clonotype was seen at least ten times. The gene calls are TRBV20-1 and TRBJ2-3; TRBD2 matches 8 bases. The CDR3 has 14 amino acids. Germline V lookup: CDR1 DFQATT, CDR2 SNEGSKA (reference sequence). The trim removed 5 bases at V and 3 bases at J, leaving 7 bases unmatched. The CDR3 loop is CSAPGGLGTDTQYF. In nucleotides, the CDR3 is TGCAGTGCTCCGGGGGGGTTGGGGACAGATACGCAGTATTTT.

DNA for the CDR3: TGCAGTGCCTCGTTCGCGGGGGTCTACAATGAGCAGTTCTTC. Its protein is CSASFAGVYNEQFF. V is TRBV20-1 and J is TRBJ2-1; 7 nucleotides line up with TRBD2. Germline V gene data show CDR1 as DFQATT and CDR2 as SNEGSKA (reference sequence). This CDR3 is 14 amino acids long. V lost 6 bases, J lost 3 bases, and 8 bases stayed unmatched.

This clonotype was recorded a few times. The chain has TRBV12-5 and TRBJ1-2, with 10 bases fitting TRBD1. The germline CDR1 and CDR2 sequences are LGHNT and FRNRAP. Losses at the gene ends were 7 bases for V and 8 bases for J; bases not matched to a gene: 7. CDR3 size: 13 residues. This CDR3 reads CASALTGGRGYTF. The CDR3 bases are TGTGCTAGTGCCCTGACAGGGGGCCGGGGCTACACCTTC.

The chain employs TRBV3-1 and TRBJ2-5, with TRBD2 matching 7 bases. With 0 bases clipped from V and 2 bases from J, the junction kept 6 bases outside the gene matches. Germline-derived CDR1 and CDR2 are LGHDT and YNNKEL (reference sequence). The CDR3 has 16 residues. CDR3 in amino acids: CASSQEGTNGQETQYF. The CDR3 DNA reads TGTGCCAGCAGCCAAGAGGGGACTAACGGGCAAGAGACCCAGTACTTC.

The genes are TRBV6-2 or TRBV6-3 and TRBJ1-2, with 7 bases identical to TRBD1. The trim removed 6 bases at V and 6 bases at J, leaving 7 bases unmatched. The V gene's germline CDR1 is MNHEY and CDR2 SVGEGT. CDR3 length: 13 residues. This CDR3 reads CASRSDRAHGYTF. DNA of the CDR3: TGTGCCAGCAGATCCGACAGGGCCCATGGCTACACCTTC.

In this sample, this clonotype turned up many times. The chain combines TRBV15 with TRBJ2-4; TRBD1 matches 7 bases. The CDR3 sequence is 17 residues long. J lost 0 bases, V lost 0 bases, and 5 bases had no gene match. CDR1 is LNHNV and CDR2 is YYDKDF in the germline V gene (reference sequence). The CDR3: CATSRDPQGIAKNIQYF. The CDR3 DNA is TGTGCCACCAGCAGAGACCCACAGGGGATAGCCAAAAACATTCAGTACTTC.

There are a few counts of this clonotype. The chain couples TRBV7-2 to TRBJ2-7, with 9 bases identical to TRBD2. The germline V gene encodes CDR1 SGHTA and CDR2 FQGNSA. This CDR3 is 14 amino acids long. With 1 base clipped from V and 4 bases from J, the junction kept 2 bases outside the gene matches. In nucleotides, the CDR3 is TGTGCCAGCAGCTTAGACGCGGGGGGGTACGAGCAGTACTTC. Residues: CASSLDAGGYEQYF.

This clonotype was observed a handful of times. This chain connects TRBV28 to TRBJ2-5, with TRBD1 matching over 7 bases. J was trimmed by 2 bases and V by 7 bases; bases with no gene match: 10. The germline gives CDR1 MDHEN, CDR2 SYDVKM. This CDR3 contains 15 residues. CDR3 residues: CASTTQRQGQETQYF. The CDR3 bases are TGTGCCAGCACTACCCAAAGACAGGGACAAGAGACCCAGTACTTC.

This rearrangement joins TRBV6-6 to TRBJ1-1; TRBD1 is a possible D gene (6 bases). Germline V gene sequence: CDR1 MNHNY, CDR2 SVGAGI (reference sequence). CDR3 length: 14 residues. V was clipped by 8 bases and J by 2 bases, with 15 bases between them. CDR3: CASLTMGGNTEAFF. The CDR3 coding sequence is TGTGCCAGCCTAACAATGGGGGGCAACACTGAAGCTTTCTTT.

There are a few counts of this clonotype. The genes are TRBV19 and TRBJ2-5; 14 bases map to TRBD2. This CDR3 spans 17 amino acids. Trimming at V came to 3 bases and at J to 5 bases, leaving 8 bases not matched to a gene. Germline CDR1 LNHDA, CDR2 SQIVND (reference sequence). The CDR3 DNA reads TGTGCCAGTAGTATGACTAGCGGGGGGGCCGAGGTCGAGACCCAGTACTTC. It yields the protein CASSMTSGGAEVETQYF.

The chain recombines TRBV10-2 with TRBJ2-3; D is ambiguous. The CDR3 loop spans 12 amino acids. Germline CDR1 WSHSY, CDR2 SAAADI. Trimming pared 8 bases from V and 4 bases from J, leaving 10 bases between. The CDR3 region has the DNA TGCGCCAGCCTCTCTCGGCCAGATACGCAGTATTTT. Residues: CASLSRPDTQYF.

V gene TRBV2 combines with J gene TRBJ2-7; either TRBD1 or TRBD2 may fit D (5 bases each). V was clipped by 0 bases and J by 3 bases, with 12 bases between them. Germline CDR1 SNHLY, CDR2 FYNNEI. The CDR3 sequence is 15 residues long. CDR3 nucleotide sequence: TGTGCCAGCAGTGAAGCGGCCGGGGCCAGCTACGAGCAGTACGTC. This translates into CASSEAAGASYEQYV.

The chain has TRBV7-2 and TRBJ2-3; either TRBD1 or TRBD2 may fit D (6 bases each). There are 13 residues in the CDR3. Germline V gene data show CDR1 as SGHTA and CDR2 as FQGNSA. The V gene lost 7 bases and the J gene lost 7 bases, with 15 bases spanning the gap. CDR3 coding DNA: TGTGCCAGCACCACTGGGGGGCGAAATACGCAGTATTTT. Protein sequence: CASTTGGRNTQYF.